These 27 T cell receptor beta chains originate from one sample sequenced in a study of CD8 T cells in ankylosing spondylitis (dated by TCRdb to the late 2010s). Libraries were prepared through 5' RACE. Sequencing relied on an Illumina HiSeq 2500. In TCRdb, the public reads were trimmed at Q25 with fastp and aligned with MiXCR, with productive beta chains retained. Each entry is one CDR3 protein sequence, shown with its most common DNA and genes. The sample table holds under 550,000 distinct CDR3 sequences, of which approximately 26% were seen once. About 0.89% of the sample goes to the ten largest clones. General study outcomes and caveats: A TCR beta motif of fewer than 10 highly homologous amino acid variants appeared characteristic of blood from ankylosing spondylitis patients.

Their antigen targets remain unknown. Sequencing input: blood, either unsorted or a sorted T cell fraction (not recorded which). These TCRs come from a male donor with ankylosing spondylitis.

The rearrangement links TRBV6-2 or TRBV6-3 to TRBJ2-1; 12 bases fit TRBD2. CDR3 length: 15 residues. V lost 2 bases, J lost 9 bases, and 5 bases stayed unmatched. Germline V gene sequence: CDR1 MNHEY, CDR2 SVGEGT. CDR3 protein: CASSYASGRAGEQFF. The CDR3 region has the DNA TGTGCCAGCAGTTACGCTAGCGGGAGGGCCGGTGAGCAGTTCTTC.

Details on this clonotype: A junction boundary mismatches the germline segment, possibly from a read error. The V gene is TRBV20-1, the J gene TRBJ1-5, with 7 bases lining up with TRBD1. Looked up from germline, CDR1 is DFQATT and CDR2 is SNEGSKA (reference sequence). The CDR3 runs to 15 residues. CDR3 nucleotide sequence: TGCAGTTCCACGGAGGGAGGGGGCTTTGGTCAGCTCCAGCATTTT. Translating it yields CSSTEGGGFGQLQHF.

The chain's CDR3 is CASTPPGGWGYNEQFF. CDR3 DNA: TGTGCCAGCACCCCGCCGGGGGGTTGGGGGTACAATGAGCAGTTCTTC. The rearrangement joins TRBV7-2 to TRBJ2-1, with 7 bases matching TRBD2. V dropped 7 bases and J dropped 4; count of bases not matched to a gene: 13. The CDR3 extends over 16 amino acids. CDR1 is SGHTA and CDR2 is FQGNSA in the germline V gene.

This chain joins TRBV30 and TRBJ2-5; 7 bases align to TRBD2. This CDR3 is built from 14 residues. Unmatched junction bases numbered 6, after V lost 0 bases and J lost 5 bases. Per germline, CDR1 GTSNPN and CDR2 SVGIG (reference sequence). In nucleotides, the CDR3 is TGTGCCTGGAGTGTACCTGCGGGGGTGGAGACCCAGTACTTC. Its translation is CAWSVPAGVETQYF. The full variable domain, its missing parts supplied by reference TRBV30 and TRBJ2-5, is SQTIHQWPATLVQPVGSPLSLECTVEGTSNPNLYWYRQAAGRGLQLLFYSVGIGQISSEVPQNLSASRPQDRQFILSSKKLLLSDSGFYLCAWSVPAGVETQYFGPGTRLLVL.

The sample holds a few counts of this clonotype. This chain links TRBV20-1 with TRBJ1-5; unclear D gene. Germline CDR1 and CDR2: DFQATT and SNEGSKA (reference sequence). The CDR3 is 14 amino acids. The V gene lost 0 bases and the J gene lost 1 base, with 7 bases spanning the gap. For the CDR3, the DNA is TGCAGTGCTAGAGAGGACCGCAGCAATCAGCCCCAGCATTTT. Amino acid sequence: CSAREDRSNQPQHF.

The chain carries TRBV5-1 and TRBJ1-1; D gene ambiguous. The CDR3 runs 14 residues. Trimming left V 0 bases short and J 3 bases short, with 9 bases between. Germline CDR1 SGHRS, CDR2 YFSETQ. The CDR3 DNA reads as TGCGCCAGCAGCTTGGTAGTGTCGGACACTGAAGCTTTCTTT. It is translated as CASSLVVSDTEAFF.

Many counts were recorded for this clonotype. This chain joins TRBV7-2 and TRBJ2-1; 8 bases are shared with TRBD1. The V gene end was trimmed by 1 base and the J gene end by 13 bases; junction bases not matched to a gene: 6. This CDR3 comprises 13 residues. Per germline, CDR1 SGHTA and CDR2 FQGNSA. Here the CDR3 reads CASSLGGDRLQFF. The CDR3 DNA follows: TGTGCCAGCAGCTTAGGTGGGGACAGGCTCCAGTTCTTC. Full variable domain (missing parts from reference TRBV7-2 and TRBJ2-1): GAGVSQSPSNKVTEKGKDVELRCDPISGHTALYWYRQSLGQGLEFLIYFQGNSAPDKSGLPSDRFSAERTGGSVSTLTIQRTQQEDSAVYLCASSLGGDRLQFFGPGTRLTVL.

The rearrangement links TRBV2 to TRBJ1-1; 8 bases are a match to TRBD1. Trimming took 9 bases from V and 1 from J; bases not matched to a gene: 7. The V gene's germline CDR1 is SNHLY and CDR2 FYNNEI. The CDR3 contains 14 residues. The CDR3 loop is CASRLTGGNTEAFF. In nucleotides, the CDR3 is TGTGCCAGTAGGCTTACAGGGGGGAACACTGAAGCTTTCTTT.

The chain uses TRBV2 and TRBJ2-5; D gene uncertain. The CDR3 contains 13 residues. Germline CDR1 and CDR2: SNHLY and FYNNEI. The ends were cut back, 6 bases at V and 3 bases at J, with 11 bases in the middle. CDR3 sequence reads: CASSPDMEETQYF. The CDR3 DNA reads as TGTGCCAGCAGCCCAGATATGGAAGAGACCCAGTACTTC. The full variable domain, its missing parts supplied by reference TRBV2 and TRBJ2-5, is EPEVTQTPSHQVTQMGQEVILRCVPISNHLYFYWYRQILGQKVEFLVSFYNNEISEKSEIFDDQFSVERPDGSNFTLKIRSTKLEDSAMYFCASSPDMEETQYFGPGTRLLVL.

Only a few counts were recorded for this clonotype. This chain's CDR3 is CASSIFPSYNEQFF. The CDR3 DNA is TGTGCCAGTAGTATATTCCCCTCCTACAATGAGCAGTTCTTC. This chain joins TRBV19 and TRBJ2-1; D is unresolved. With 2 bases removed from V and 0 bases from J, the gap between germline ends came to 5 bases. Germline loops: CDR1 LNHDA, CDR2 SQIVND (reference sequence). This CDR3 contains 14 residues.

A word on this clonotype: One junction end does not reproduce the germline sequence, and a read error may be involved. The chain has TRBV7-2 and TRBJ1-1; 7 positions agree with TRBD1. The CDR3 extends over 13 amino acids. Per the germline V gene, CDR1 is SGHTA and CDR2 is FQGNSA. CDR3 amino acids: CASRPGQPLFPSF. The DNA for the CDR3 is TGTGCCAGCAGACCGGGACAGCCATTGTTTCCAAGCTTT.

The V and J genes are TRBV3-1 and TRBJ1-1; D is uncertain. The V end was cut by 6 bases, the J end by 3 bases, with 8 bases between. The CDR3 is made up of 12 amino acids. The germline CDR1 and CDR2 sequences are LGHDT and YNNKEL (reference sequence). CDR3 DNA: TGTGCCAGCAGTCATCCCGACACTGAAGCTTTCTTT. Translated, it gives CASSHPDTEAFF.

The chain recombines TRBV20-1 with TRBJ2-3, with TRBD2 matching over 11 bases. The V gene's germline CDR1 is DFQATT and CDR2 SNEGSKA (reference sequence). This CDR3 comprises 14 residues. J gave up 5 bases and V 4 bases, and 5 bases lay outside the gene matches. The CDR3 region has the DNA TGCAGTGCTATAGCGGGAGGGCCCAGAGATACGCAGTATTTT. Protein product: CSAIAGGPRDTQYF.

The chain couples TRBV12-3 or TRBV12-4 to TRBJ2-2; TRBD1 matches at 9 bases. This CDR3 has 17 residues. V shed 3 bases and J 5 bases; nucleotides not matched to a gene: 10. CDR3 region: CASSLPPGQGFTGELFF. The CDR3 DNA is TGTGCCAGCAGTTTGCCCCCGGGACAGGGTTTTACCGGGGAGCTGTTTTTT.

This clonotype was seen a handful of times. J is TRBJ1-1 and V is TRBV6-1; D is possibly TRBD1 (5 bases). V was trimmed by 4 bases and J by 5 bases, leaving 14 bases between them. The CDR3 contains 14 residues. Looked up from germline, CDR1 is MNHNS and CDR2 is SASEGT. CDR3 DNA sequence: TGTGCCAGCAGTGGGGCCGAGGGGCCGACTGAAGCTTTCTTT. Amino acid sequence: CASSGAEGPTEAFF.

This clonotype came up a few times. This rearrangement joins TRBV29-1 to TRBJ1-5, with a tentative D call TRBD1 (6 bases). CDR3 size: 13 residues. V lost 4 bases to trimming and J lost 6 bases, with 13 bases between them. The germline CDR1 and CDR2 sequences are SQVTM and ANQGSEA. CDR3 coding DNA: TGCAGCGTTGCTTGGCAGGGGAGTCAGCCCCAGCATTTT. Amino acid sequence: CSVAWQGSQPQHF.

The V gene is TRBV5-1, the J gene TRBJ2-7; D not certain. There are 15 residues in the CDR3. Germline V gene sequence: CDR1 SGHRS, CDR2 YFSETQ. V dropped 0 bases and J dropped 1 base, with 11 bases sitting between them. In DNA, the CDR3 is TGCGCCAGCAGCTTGGTTGCAGGAGCGTCCTACGAGCAGTACTTC. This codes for CASSLVAGASYEQYF.

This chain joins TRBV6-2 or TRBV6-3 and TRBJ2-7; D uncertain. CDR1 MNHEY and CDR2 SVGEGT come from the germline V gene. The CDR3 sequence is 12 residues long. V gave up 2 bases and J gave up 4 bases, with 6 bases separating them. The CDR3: CASSYGPYEQYV. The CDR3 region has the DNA TGTGCCAGCAGTTACGGACCATACGAGCAGTACGTC.

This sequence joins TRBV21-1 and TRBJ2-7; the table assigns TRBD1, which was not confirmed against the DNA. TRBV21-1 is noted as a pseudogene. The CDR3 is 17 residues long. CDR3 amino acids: CASSKVVKKGARDEQYF. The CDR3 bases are TGTGCCAGCAGCAAAGTGGTAAAGAAGGGGGCGCGGGACGAGCAGTACTTC.

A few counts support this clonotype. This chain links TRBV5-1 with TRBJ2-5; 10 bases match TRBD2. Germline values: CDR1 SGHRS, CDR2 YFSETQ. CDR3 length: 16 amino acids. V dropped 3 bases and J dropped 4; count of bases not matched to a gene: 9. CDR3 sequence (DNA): TGCGCCAGCAGCTCATTAGCGGGGGGCCAAGTAGAGACCCAGTACTTC. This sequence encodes CASSSLAGGQVETQYF.

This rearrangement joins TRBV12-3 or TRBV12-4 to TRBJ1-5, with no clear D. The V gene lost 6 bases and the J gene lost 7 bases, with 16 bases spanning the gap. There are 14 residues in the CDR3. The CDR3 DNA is TGTGCCAGCAGCCAAGAGGCAAGGGAACAGCCCCAGCATTTT. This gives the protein CASSQEAREQPQHF.

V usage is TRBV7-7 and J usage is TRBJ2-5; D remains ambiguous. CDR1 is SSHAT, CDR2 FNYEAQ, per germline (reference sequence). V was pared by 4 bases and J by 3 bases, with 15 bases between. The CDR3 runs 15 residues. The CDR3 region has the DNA TGTGCCAGCAGCTCATCCCATGGTTCAGAAGAGACCCAGTACTTC. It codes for CASSSSHGSEETQYF.

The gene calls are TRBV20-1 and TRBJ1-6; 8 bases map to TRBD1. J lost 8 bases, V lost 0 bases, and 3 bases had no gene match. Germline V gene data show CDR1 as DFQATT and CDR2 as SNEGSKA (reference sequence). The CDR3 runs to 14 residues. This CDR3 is CSARDGQGYSPLHF. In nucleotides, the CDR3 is TGCAGTGCTAGAGACGGACAGGGTTATTCACCCCTCCACTTT.

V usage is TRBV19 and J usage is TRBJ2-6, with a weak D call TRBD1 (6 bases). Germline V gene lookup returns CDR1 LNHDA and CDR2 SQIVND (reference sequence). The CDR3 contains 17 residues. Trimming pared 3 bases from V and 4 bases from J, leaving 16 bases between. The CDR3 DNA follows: TGTGCCAGTAGTATGAGGGAAACAGGGTCGGGGGCCAACGTCCTGACTTTC. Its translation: CASSMRETGSGANVLTF.

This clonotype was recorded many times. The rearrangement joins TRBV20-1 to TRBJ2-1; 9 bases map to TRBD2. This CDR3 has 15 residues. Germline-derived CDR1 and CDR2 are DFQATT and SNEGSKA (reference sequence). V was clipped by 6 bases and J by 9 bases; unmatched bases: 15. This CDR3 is CSAATVSGRIGEQFF. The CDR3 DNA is TGCAGTGCCGCGACGGTAAGCGGGAGGATCGGTGAGCAGTTCTTC.

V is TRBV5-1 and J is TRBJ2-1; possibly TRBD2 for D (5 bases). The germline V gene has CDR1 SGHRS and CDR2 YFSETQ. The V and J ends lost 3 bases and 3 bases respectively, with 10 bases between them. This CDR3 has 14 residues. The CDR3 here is CASSSQGLYNEQFF. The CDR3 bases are TGCGCCAGCAGCTCACAAGGACTCTACAATGAGCAGTTCTTC. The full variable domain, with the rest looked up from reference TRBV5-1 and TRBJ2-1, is KAGVTQTPRYLIKTRGQQVTLSCSPISGHRSVSWYQQTPGQGLQFLFEYFSETQRNKGNFPGRFSGRQFSNSRSEMNVSTLELGDSALYLCASSSQGLYNEQFFGPGTRLTVL.

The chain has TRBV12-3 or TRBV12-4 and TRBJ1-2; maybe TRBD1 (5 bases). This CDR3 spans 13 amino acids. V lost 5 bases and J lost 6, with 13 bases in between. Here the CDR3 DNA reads TGTGCCAGCAGTGCGGGGGATATAGATGGCTACACCTTC. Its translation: CASSAGDIDGYTF.